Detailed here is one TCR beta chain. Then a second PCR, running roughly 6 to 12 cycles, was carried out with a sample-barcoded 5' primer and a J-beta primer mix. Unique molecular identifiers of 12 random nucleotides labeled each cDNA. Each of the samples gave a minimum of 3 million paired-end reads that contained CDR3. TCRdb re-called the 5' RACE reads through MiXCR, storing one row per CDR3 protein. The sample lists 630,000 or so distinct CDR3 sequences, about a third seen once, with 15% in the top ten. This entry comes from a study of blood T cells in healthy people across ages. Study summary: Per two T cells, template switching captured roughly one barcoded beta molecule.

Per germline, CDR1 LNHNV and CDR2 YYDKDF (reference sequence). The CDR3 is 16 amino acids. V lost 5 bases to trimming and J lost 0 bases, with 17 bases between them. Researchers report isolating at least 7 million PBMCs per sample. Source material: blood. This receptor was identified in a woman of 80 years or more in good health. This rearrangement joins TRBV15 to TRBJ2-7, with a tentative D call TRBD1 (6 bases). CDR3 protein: CATSPRGGRSSYEQYF. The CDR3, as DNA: TGTGCCACCAGCCCAAGAGGGGGACGGAGCTCCTACGAGCAGTACTTC.